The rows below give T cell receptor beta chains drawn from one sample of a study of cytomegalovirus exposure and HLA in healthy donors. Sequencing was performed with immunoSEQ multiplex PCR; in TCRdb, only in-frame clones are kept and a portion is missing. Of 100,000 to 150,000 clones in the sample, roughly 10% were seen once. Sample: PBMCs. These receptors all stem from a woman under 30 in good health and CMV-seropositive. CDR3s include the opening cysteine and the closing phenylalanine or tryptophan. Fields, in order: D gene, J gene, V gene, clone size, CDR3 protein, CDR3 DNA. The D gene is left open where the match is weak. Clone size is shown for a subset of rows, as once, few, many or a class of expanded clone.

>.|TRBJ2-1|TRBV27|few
CASSDFYYNEQFF
TGTGCCAGCTCGGACTTTTACTACAATGAGCAGTTCTTC
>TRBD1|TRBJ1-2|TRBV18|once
CASSLYRGDLGYGYTF
TGTGCCAGCTCACTATACAGGGGCGACCTCGGCTATGGCTACACCTTC
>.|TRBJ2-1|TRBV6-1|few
CALNEQFF
TGTGCCTTAAATGAGCAGTTCTTC
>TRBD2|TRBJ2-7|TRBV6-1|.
CASSEVAGSHEQYF
TGTGCCAGCAGTGAAGTAGCGGGATCGCACGAGCAGTACTTC
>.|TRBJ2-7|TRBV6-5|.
CASGGRGGLIYEQYF
TGTGCCAGCGGGGGCCGCGGGGGACTTATCTACGAGCAGTACTTC
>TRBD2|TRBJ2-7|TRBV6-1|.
CASSEQASGMYEQYF
TGTGCCAGCAGTGAACAGGCTAGCGGGATGTACGAGCAGTACTTC
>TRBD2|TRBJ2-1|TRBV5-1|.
CASSLDGSGRLEQFF
TGCGCCAGCAGCTTGGATGGTAGCGGGAGACTGGAGCAGTTCTTC
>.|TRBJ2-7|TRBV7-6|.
CASSLGQYEQYF
TGTGCCAGCAGCTTAGGACAGTACGAGCAGTACTTC
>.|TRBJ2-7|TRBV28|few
CASSFSFVGGGTDEQYF
TGTGCCAGCAGTTTCTCTTTTGTAGGAGGAGGGACCGACGAGCAGTACTTC
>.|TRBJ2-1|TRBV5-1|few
CASSLGEVSPLFNEQFF
TGCGCCAGCAGCTTGGGTGAAGTCAGTCCTCTCTTCAATGAGCAGTTCTTC
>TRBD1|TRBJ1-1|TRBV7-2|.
CASSLVGRGFVDEAFF
TGTGCCAGCAGCTTAGTTGGCAGGGGGTTTGTTGATGAAGCTTTCTTT
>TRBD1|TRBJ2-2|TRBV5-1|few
CASSAEAGQGNTGELFF
TGCGCCAGCAGCGCCGAGGCGGGACAGGGGAACACCGGGGAGCTGTTTTTT
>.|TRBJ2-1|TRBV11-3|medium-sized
CASSPNPSGLSSYNEQFF
TGTGCCAGCAGCCCGAATCCCAGCGGACTATCCTCCTACAATGAGCAGTTCTTC
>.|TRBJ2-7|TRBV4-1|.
CASSQEGASALSYEQYF
TGCGCCAGCAGCCAAGAAGGGGCTAGCGCCCTCTCCTACGAGCAGTACTTC
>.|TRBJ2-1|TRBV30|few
CAWSRGANNEQFF
TGTGCCTGGAGTCGGGGGGCCAACAATGAGCAGTTCTTC
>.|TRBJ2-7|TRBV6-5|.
CASSYSSLYEQYF
TGTGCCAGCAGTTACTCTAGCCTCTACGAGCAGTACTTC
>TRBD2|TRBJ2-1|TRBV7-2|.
CASSPGGSGPQFF
TGTGCCAGCAGCCCGGGAGGTAGCGGACCACAGTTCTTC
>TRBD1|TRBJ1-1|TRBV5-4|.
CASSLRTGASEAFF
TGTGCCAGCAGCTTGCGGACAGGGGCCAGTGAAGCTTTCTTT
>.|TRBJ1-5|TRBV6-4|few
CASSESSNQPQHF
TGTGCCAGCAGTGAGAGCTCAAATCAGCCCCAGCATTTT
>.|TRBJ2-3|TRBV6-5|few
CASSYLWGGTDTQYF
TGTGCCAGCAGTTACCTATGGGGCGGCACAGATACGCAGTATTTT
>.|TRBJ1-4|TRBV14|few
CASSPFGQFNEKLFF
TGTGCCAGCAGCCCCTTTGGGCAGTTTAATGAAAAACTGTTTTTT
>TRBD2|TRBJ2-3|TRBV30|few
CAWSSSGRTDTQYF
TGTGCCTGGAGCTCTAGCGGGAGGACAGATACGCAGTATTTT
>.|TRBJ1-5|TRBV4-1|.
CASSQGRVGINQPQHF
TGCGCCAGCAGCCAAGGGAGGGTTGGAATAAATCAGCCCCAGCATTTT
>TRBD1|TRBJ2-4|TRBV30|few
CALTGFNIQYF
TGTGCCTTGACAGGGTTTAACATTCAGTACTTC
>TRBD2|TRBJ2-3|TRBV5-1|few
CASTLAGGITDTQYF
TGCGCCAGCACACTAGCGGGAGGGATCACAGATACGCAGTATTTT
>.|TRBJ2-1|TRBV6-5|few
CASSYSGFRAREQFF
TGTGCCAGCAGTTACTCTGGCTTCAGGGCTAGAGAGCAGTTCTTC
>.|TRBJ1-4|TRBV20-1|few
CSARVGEKLFF
TGCAGTGCTAGGGTCGGTGAAAAACTGTTTTTT
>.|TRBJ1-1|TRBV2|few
CASSVDRLNTEAFF
TGTGCCAGCAGCGTTGACAGGTTAAACACTGAAGCTTTCTTT